The rows below give T cell receptor beta chains drawn from one sample of a study of blood T cell repertoires in COVID-19. Profiled with immunoSEQ multiplex PCR; TCRdb holds only in-frame clones, not every one. The sample lists 70,000 to 75,000 clones; roughly four fifths were seen once. The sequenced material came from peripheral blood. The receptors here all came from a man between 65 and 85 years old with acute or convalescent COVID-19. The CDR3 runs from the conserved cysteine through the conserved F or W. The D gene is left open where the match is weak. Size values are once, few and many counts, or a class for expanded clones, and some rows have none.

abundance,d_gene,j_gene,v_gene,CDR3nt,CDR3aa
-,-,TRBJ2-7,TRBV27,TGTGCCAGCAGCGGCGAAGGGGGAGGGCTGGCCTACGAGCAGTACTTC,CASSGEGGGLAYEQYF
-,-,TRBJ1-1,TRBV5-1,TGCGCCAGCAGCCCGCAAACAGGTGGTGACACTGAAGCTTTCTTT,CASSPQTGGDTEAFF
-,-,TRBJ1-1,TRBV18,TGTGCCAGCTCACCACCGAATATCGGAGCTAAAGCTTTCTTT,CASSPPNIGAKAFF
once,TRBD1,TRBJ2-3,TRBV6-2/TRBV6-3,TGTGCCAGCAGCCCACTACCGGGACAGGGTCATACAGATACGCAGTATTTT,CASSPLPGQGHTDTQYF
-,-,TRBJ2-2,TRBV9,TGTGCCAGCAGCGTCGTATCGAACACCGGGGAGCTGTTTTTT,CASSVVSNTGELFF
-,-,TRBJ1-1,TRBV6-2/TRBV6-3,TGTGCCAGCAGTGCCCCGGGACAAATGAACACTGAAGCTTTCTTT,CASSAPGQMNTEAFF
once,-,TRBJ2-1,TRBV7-8,TGTGCCAGCAGCTTAGCGGGGGCTAGCTCCTACAATGAGCAGTTCTTC,CASSLAGASSYNEQFF
once,-,TRBJ1-5,TRBV27,TGTGCCAGCAGTTTTCTTTTCAATCAGCCCCAGCATTTT,CASSFLFNQPQHF
-,TRBD1,TRBJ1-2,TRBV5-1,TGCGCCAGCAGCTTGGCGGGACAGACCTATGGCTACACCTTC,CASSLAGQTYGYTF
-,TRBD1,TRBJ1-2,TRBV4-3,TGCGCCAGCAGCCAGCCCGGACAGGGGGCCGATGGCTACACCTTC,CASSQPGQGADGYTF
-,TRBD2,TRBJ2-2,TRBV23-1,TGCGCCAGCGGAGATCCGTCTGGGACTAAAGACACCGGGGAGCTGTTTTTT,CASGDPSGTKDTGELFF
-,TRBD1,TRBJ2-2,TRBV29-1,TGCAGCGTTGTCCTCGGGACAGGGTGGGCCGGGGAGCTGTTTTTT,CSVVLGTGWAGELFF
-,TRBD2,TRBJ2-1,TRBV7-9,TGTGCCAGCAGCTTAACTTTGCGGGAGGGGAATGAGCAGTTCTTC,CASSLTLREGNEQFF
-,-,TRBJ2-2,TRBV19,TGTGCCAGTAGTGCCCCCTTATCGGGTTACACCGGGGAGCTGTTTTTT,CASSAPLSGYTGELFF
-,-,TRBJ2-7,TRBV12-5,TGTGCTAGTGGTTTGGGCAGCTACGAGCAGTACTTC,CASGLGSYEQYF
-,-,TRBJ2-1,TRBV11-3,TGTGCCAGCAGCTTAGTCGGGATGAATGAGCAGTTCTTC,CASSLVGMNEQFF
-,-,TRBJ1-1,TRBV19,TGTGCCAGTAGTATAGGGAGAGTTATAGCGAACACTGAAGCTTTCTTT,CASSIGRVIANTEAFF
-,TRBD2,TRBJ2-3,TRBV4-1,TGCGCCAGCAGCCAAGGACTAGCGGGAGGGGGCGGAGATACGCAGTATTTT,CASSQGLAGGGGDTQYF
-,TRBD2,TRBJ2-7,TRBV5-4,TGTGCCAGCAGCTTGGGTGCGGGAGGGCGATACGAGCAGTACTTC,CASSLGAGGRYEQYF
-,TRBD1,TRBJ2-5,TRBV10-3,TGTGCCATCAGTGAGTCTAAACAGGGGGGCCAAGAGACCCAGTACTTC,CAISESKQGGQETQYF
-,TRBD2,TRBJ2-3,TRBV5-1,TGCGCCAGCAGCCCGGGACTACTAGGCCGCACAGATACGCAGTATTTT,CASSPGLLGRTDTQYF